This is a list of T cell receptor beta chains from one sample in a study of T cell responses to AZD1222 COVID-19 vaccine. Profiling relied on immunoSEQ multiplex PCR, and the TCRdb table lists in-frame clones only, not all of them. The table shows more than 100,000 clones, with about 87% occurring only once. The sequences come from peripheral blood, collected on day 0 of AZD1222 vaccination. These TCRs come from an adult in good health. The CDR3 runs from the conserved cysteine through the conserved F or W. D genes are given only for firm matches.

J gene | V gene | CDR3 length | D gene | CDR3 protein | CDR3 DNA
TRBJ1-5 | TRBV27 | 14 | . | CASSTSGPTGVQHF | TGTGCCAGCAGTACATCGGGACCAACCGGGGTCCAGCATTTT
TRBJ1-5 | TRBV7-9 | 13 | TRBD1 | CASSLLQGEPQHF | TGTGCCAGCAGCCTATTACAGGGGGAGCCCCAGCATTTT
TRBJ1-6 | TRBV6-1 | 15 | . | CASSEFDRYNSPLHF | TGTGCCAGCAGTGAATTCGACAGGTATAATTCACCCCTCCACTTT
TRBJ2-7 | TRBV28 | 14 | TRBD2 | CASREAGGAYEQYF | TGTGCCAGCAGGGAGGCGGGGGGGGCCTACGAACAGTACTTC
TRBJ1-1 | TRBV29-1 | 13 | . | CSSETGGDTEAFF | TGCAGCTCTGAGACAGGCGGGGACACTGAAGCTTTCTTT
TRBJ1-1 | TRBV24-1 | 16 | TRBD1 | CATSDFWETGGPEAFF | TGTGCCACCAGTGATTTCTGGGAGACAGGGGGACCTGAAGCTTTCTTT
TRBJ1-1 | TRBV12-3/TRBV12-4 | 12 | . | CASSLSNTEAFF | TGTGCCAGCAGTTTATCTAACACTGAAGCTTTCTTT
TRBJ1-3 | TRBV7-8 | 15 | . | CASSLRDGRGNTIYF | TGTGCCAGCAGCTTGCGGGACGGGAGAGGAAACACCATATATTTT
TRBJ2-7 | TRBV3-1/TRBV3-2 | 14 | TRBD2 | CASSQVAGAYEQYF | TGTGCCAGCAGCCAAGTGGCGGGAGCCTACGAGCAGTACTTC
TRBJ2-7 | TRBV5-4 | 16 | . | CASSLASYSGSYEQYF | TGTGCCAGCAGCTTGGCCTCTTACTCGGGATCCTACGAGCAGTACTTC
TRBJ1-1 | TRBV6-6 | 14 | . | CASSTSTGNTEAFF | TGTGCCAGCAGTACCTCGACAGGAAACACTGAAGCTTTCTTT
TRBJ1-2 | TRBV11-2 | 13 | . | CASSLVQLGGYTF | TGTGCCAGCAGCTTAGTACAGTTGGGTGGCTACACCTTC
TRBJ1-5 | TRBV7-2 | 14 | . | CASSYRYRDQPQHF | TGTGCCAGCAGCTATCGTTACAGGGATCAGCCCCAGCATTTT
TRBJ1-4 | TRBV19 | 15 | TRBD1 | CASSAQGTAIEKLFF | TGTGCCAGTAGTGCCCAGGGGACAGCTATTGAAAAACTGTTTTTT